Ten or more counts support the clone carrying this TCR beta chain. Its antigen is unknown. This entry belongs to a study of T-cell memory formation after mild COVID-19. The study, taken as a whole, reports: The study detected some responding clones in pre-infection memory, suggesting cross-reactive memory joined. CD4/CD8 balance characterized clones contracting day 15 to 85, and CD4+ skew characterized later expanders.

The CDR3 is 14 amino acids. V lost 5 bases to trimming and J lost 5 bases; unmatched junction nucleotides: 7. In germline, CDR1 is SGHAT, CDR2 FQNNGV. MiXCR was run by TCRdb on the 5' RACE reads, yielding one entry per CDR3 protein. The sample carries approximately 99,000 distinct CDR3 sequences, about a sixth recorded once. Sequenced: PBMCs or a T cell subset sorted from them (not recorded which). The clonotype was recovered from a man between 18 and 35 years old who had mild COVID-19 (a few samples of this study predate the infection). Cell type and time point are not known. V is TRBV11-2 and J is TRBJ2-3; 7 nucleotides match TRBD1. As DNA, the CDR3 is TGTGCCAGCAGCCTCGACAGGGAACTAGATACGCAGTATTTT. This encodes CASSLDRELDTQYF.